The 5 T cell receptor beta chains presented below share a single source sample, sequenced in a study of cytomegalovirus exposure and HLA in healthy donors. PCR involved 60 Vbeta and 13 Jbeta primers. The data were produced by immunoSEQ multiplex PCR, yet TCRdb's version contains in-frame clones alone and is incomplete. The sample has around 67,000 clones, around 72% seen once. The sample was PBMCs. The receptors were sampled from a woman in her twenties or thirties in good health and CMV-seropositive.

V usage is TRBV5-5 and J usage is TRBJ2-1; D might be TRBD2 (6 bases). The V end was cut by 2 bases, the J end by 7 bases, with 19 bases between. The CDR3 runs to 16 residues. CDR1 and CDR2 from the germline V gene are SGHKS and YYEKEE (reference sequence). CDR3 residues: CASSLFGGALSNEQFF. The CDR3 nucleotides read TGTGCCAGCAGCTTATTCGGGGGAGCCCTCTCTAATGAGCAGTTCTTC.

In nucleotides, the CDR3 is TGTGCCAGTAGGCAGGGACAGGGGACTGGGGCCAACGTCCTGACTTTC. Protein product: CASRQGQGTGANVLTF. The V and J genes are TRBV19 and TRBJ2-6; TRBD1 agrees at 10 bases. The CDR3 covers 16 residues. The ends lost 6 bases at V and 2 bases at J; junction bases unmatched: 4. The V gene's germline CDR1 is LNHDA and CDR2 SQIVND (reference sequence).

This clone is judged medium-sized. The chain recombines TRBV27 with TRBJ1-2, with D perhaps TRBD1 (5 bases). CDR1 is MNHEY, CDR2 SMNVEV, per germline (reference sequence). The CDR3 loop spans 16 amino acids. Trimming pared 5 bases from V and 3 bases from J, leaving 19 bases between. The CDR3: CASSRRDSGVDYGYTF. CDR3 sequence (DNA): TGTGCCAGCAGTCGCCGTGATTCGGGGGTTGACTATGGCTACACCTTC.

The gene calls are TRBV18 and TRBJ2-5; 8 bases map to TRBD1. Looked up from germline, CDR1 is KGHSH and CDR2 is LQKENI. The CDR3 is made up of 16 amino acids. After removal of 4 bases from V and 2 bases from J, the junction contained 9 bases not matched to a gene. CDR3 region: CASSHLGTGIQETQYF. The CDR3 DNA reads as TGTGCCAGCTCACACCTCGGGACAGGCATACAAGAGACCCAGTACTTC.

The chain carries TRBV19 and TRBJ2-3; tentatively, D is TRBD1 (5 bases). V lost 1 base and J lost 6, with 11 bases in between. The CDR3 spans 14 residues. Germline loops: CDR1 LNHDA, CDR2 SQIVND (reference sequence). This CDR3 is CASSIGAGSDTQYF. Here the CDR3 DNA reads TGTGCCAGTAGTATAGGAGCAGGGTCGGATACGCAGTATTTT.